The entry below gives a single T cell receptor beta chain sequence along with its context. Its antigen is unknown. The data stem from a study of T cell responses to AZD1222 COVID-19 vaccine. Study-wide context: Pooling covered second doses at about 4 or about 12 weeks.

The repertoire was sequenced with immunoSEQ multiplex PCR; TCRdb's copy has only in-frame clones and lacks some. The table lists about 150,000 clones, about 91% of them singletons. The CDR3 totals 14 residues. Germline V CDR1 and CDR2: SGHNT, YENEEA. Deletions cut 5 bases from V and 5 bases from J, with 16 bases between. Study results and caveats: Seropositive at baseline were only six AZD1222 recipients. Among spike-specific TCRs, nearly half reportedly target unmutated variant regions.

The gene calls are TRBV11-3 and TRBJ2-7; D remains unclear. The clonotype originates from an adult in good health. Specimen: peripheral blood, collected on day 0 of AZD1222 vaccination. In DNA form, the CDR3 reads TGTGCCAGCAGCCCAGAGCACTCCCCCGACGAGCAGTACTTC. This sequence encodes CASSPEHSPDEQYF. Full variable domain (missing parts from reference TRBV11-3 and TRBJ2-7): EAGVVQSPRYKIIEKKQPVAFWCNPISGHNTLYWYLQNLGQGPELLIRYENEEAVDDSQLPKDRFSAERLKGVDSTLKIQPAELGDSAVYLCASSPEHSPDEQYFGPGTRLTVT.